The rows below give T cell receptor beta chains drawn from one sample of a study of blood T cell repertoires in COVID-19. The repertoire was sequenced with immunoSEQ multiplex PCR; TCRdb's copy has only in-frame clones and lacks some. This repertoire shows around 250,000 clones, around 83% found once; its top ten account for approximately 3.5%. The sequenced sample consisted of peripheral blood. The receptors shown here come from a woman between 18 and 29 years old with acute or convalescent COVID-19. CDR3s include the opening cysteine and the closing phenylalanine or tryptophan. The order of the fields is J gene, V gene, CDR3 protein.

>TRBJ1-4|TRBV7-9
CASSPGTASTNEKLFF
>TRBJ2-1|TRBV7-2
CASSYYDGRSYNEQFF
>TRBJ2-2|TRBV5-1
CASSPPSGLAGVFGGELFF
>TRBJ2-5|TRBV9
CASSVGTRRGGQETQYF
>TRBJ2-5|TRBV5-8
CASSLTRERETQYF
>TRBJ2-7|TRBV11-3
CASSLVRAGEQYF
>TRBJ1-1|TRBV5-1
CASSLPGGTEAFF
>TRBJ2-7|TRBV2
CASTWRGPDEQYF
>TRBJ1-2|TRBV6-5
CASSYSTGNYGYTF
>TRBJ1-5|TRBV6-5
CASHGAGTDQPQHF
>TRBJ1-1|TRBV28
CASSMRQGNTEAFF
>TRBJ1-2|TRBV29-1
CSVSRIQGDGYTF
>TRBJ2-4|TRBV4-1
CASSQDRGSGAKNIQYF
>TRBJ2-1|TRBV19
CASSIESLAGGQFF
>TRBJ2-3|TRBV18
CASSPGTSGALDTQYF
>TRBJ2-3|TRBV7-2
CASSSTGGEDTQYF
>TRBJ2-7|TRBV3-1/TRBV3-2
CASSHKPGLPLEYF
>TRBJ2-2|TRBV4-3
CASSQGPAGSNTGELFF
>TRBJ1-1|TRBV7-2
CASSLSGGSEAFF
>TRBJ1-5|TRBV30
CAWSPGQGANQPQHF
>TRBJ1-6|TRBV5-4
CASSLDARQNNSPLHF
>TRBJ2-1|TRBV7-8
CASSLASGVNEQFF
>TRBJ2-1|TRBV11-2
CASSLGLAGGEQFF
>TRBJ1-5|TRBV20-1
CSASGRNRNQPQHF
>TRBJ1-6|TRBV5-6
CASSLGQLYNSPLHF
>TRBJ2-7|TRBV5-1
CASSLDVGEQYF
>TRBJ2-5|TRBV6-5
CASRPEGGRETQYF
>TRBJ1-2|TRBV19
CASSARQGIGYTF
>TRBJ2-1|TRBV7-2
CASSDSGRWDEQFF
>TRBJ2-1|TRBV9
CASSVGLASGHNEQFF
>TRBJ2-5|TRBV28
CASSSGREQTQYF
>TRBJ2-3|TRBV29-1
CSGLDLDTQYF
>TRBJ2-5|TRBV7-6
CASSWGSGGPQETQYF
>TRBJ1-5|TRBV6-2/TRBV6-3
CASSWDRFNQPQHF
>TRBJ1-3|TRBV30
CAWSHTGVGNTIYF
>TRBJ2-1|TRBV11-1
CASSLARSGSYNEQFF
>TRBJ2-1|TRBV19
CASSTGTTPYNEQFF